The clone carrying this T cell receptor beta chain was detected a few times. Its antigen is currently unknown. The data derive from a study of a mutant IDH1 vaccine in newly diagnosed glioma. Study summary: Before enrollment, patients got radiotherapy alone, temozolomide alone, or mostly the combination.

Time point noted: week 47, end of study. All doses held 300 ug of mutant IDH1 20-mer peptide, with topical imiquimod. New astrocytomas of WHO grade 3 or 4 that were IDH1-mutant and ATRX-lost were found in the donors. Germline V lookup: CDR1 SGHTA, CDR2 FQGNSA. This CDR3 contains 15 residues. Trimming removed 5 bases at V and 0 bases at J, with 11 bases between. Method: immunoSEQ multiplex PCR; TCRdb's copy keeps in-frame clones and lacks some. The data hold roughly 21,000 clones, with roughly 84% observed a single time. This chain joins TRBV7-2 and TRBJ1-3; D remains unclear. The sequence derives from a man in his forties with glioma. Sequencing used PBMCs, obtained from a glioma patient whose treatment included an IDH1 peptide vaccine. The CDR3 region has the DNA TGTGCCAGCAGCCGTAGTGTAAGCTCTGGAAACACCATATATTTT. Its translation is CASSRSVSSGNTIYF.